One sample yielded the 28 T cell receptor beta chains listed below, sequenced in a study of monozygotic twins with inflammatory bowel disease. TCRdb reworked the 5' RACE reads into one entry per CDR3 protein, no DNA. This table lists about 150,000 distinct CDR3 sequences. Sequenced: blood. Source of these receptors: a human donor with ulcerative colitis or Crohn's disease, or a healthy co-twin of an affected twin (not recorded which).

This chain uses TRBV11-2 with TRBJ2-1; the TCRdb D gene call, TRBD1, has no DNA to confirm it. The CDR3 has 16 residues. CDR1 SGHAT and CDR2 FQNNGV come from the germline V gene. The CDR3: CASSFSGTVSYNEQFF.

This rearrangement joins TRBV6-2 or TRBV6-3 to TRBJ2-6; the D call of TRBD1 rests on TCRdb alone, since no DNA is present to check it. This CDR3 spans 16 amino acids. Germline loops: CDR1 MNHEY, CDR2 SVGEGT. CDR3 region: CASSRQGLSGANVLTF.

The chain employs TRBV28 and TRBJ1-2; lacking DNA, the TRBD1 call made by TCRdb goes unchecked. This CDR3 comprises 16 residues. Germline assignment: CDR1 MDHEN and CDR2 SYDVKM. The CDR3 reads CASSSQGTGGNYGYTF.

The chain combines TRBV6-2 or TRBV6-3 with TRBJ2-7; with no DNA, the TCRdb D assignment of TRBD1 cannot be verified. This CDR3 spans 15 amino acids. CDR1 MNHEY and CDR2 SVGEGT come from the germline V gene. The CDR3 here is CASNGDRKSLYEQYF.

The chain joins TRBV15 to TRBJ1-3. Germline CDR1 is LNHNV and CDR2 is YYDKDF (reference sequence). This CDR3 contains 14 residues. The CDR3: CATSRRSSGNTIYF.

The chain carries TRBV20-1 and TRBJ2-3; as DNA is missing, the TRBD1 call by TCRdb cannot be tested. The germline V gene has CDR1 DFQATT and CDR2 SNEGSKA (reference sequence). The CDR3 is made up of 15 amino acids. CDR3 sequence reads: CSARDTGARQDTQYF.

The chain carries TRBV6-5 and TRBJ1-5; TCRdb calls TRBD1, which cannot be checked without DNA. The germline gives CDR1 MNHEY, CDR2 SVGAGI. The CDR3 runs 16 residues. The CDR3 spells CASSSWARGSNQPQHF.

The chain recombines TRBV4-1 with TRBJ1-1. From germline, CDR1 is MGHRA and CDR2 YSYEKL. CDR3 length: 13 residues. This CDR3 reads CASSQTVNTEAFF.

The chain uses TRBV6-1 and TRBJ1-2. The germline CDR1 and CDR2 sequences are MNHNS and SASEGT. The CDR3 is 12 amino acids. The CDR3 sequence is CASSRTDYGYTF.

The chain carries TRBV7-3 and TRBJ2-1; TCRdb calls TRBD2, which cannot be checked without DNA. CDR3 length: 18 amino acids. CDR1 is SGHTA and CDR2 is FQGTGA in the germline V gene. This CDR3 is CASSLTGGSPFSYNEQFF. Looking up the rest from reference TRBV7-3 and TRBJ2-1 gives the full variable domain: GAGVSQTPSNKVTEKGKYVELRCDPISGHTALYWYRQSLGQGPEFLIYFQGTGAADDSGLPNDRFFAVRPEGSVSTLKIQRTERGDSAVYLCASSLTGGSPFSYNEQFFGPGTRLTVL.

The rearrangement uses TRBV20-1 and TRBJ2-7. CDR1 DFQATT and CDR2 SNEGSKA come from the germline V gene (reference sequence). The CDR3 runs to 11 residues. The CDR3 reads CSAKDYLEQYF.

The rearrangement links TRBV20-1 to TRBJ1-3. Germline CDR1 is DFQATT and CDR2 is SNEGSKA (reference sequence). The CDR3 has 13 residues. CDR3 sequence reads: CSAKWRGGNTIYF.

The CDR3 loop is CASSSDRGLSYEQYF. This rearrangement joins TRBV7-8 to TRBJ2-7; no DNA is available, so the TRBD1 call from TCRdb remains unchecked. Germline-derived CDR1 and CDR2 are SGHVS and FQNEAQ. The CDR3 sequence is 15 residues long.

The chain employs TRBV25-1 and TRBJ2-5; TCRdb picks TRBD1, but there is no DNA to check that call. Per the germline V gene, CDR1 is MGHDK and CDR2 is SYGVNS. The CDR3 covers 13 residues. The CDR3 reads CASSWTAQETQYF.

The chain's CDR3 is CASRDSGGTYEQYF. V and J are TRBV27 and TRBJ2-7; TCRdb indicates TRBD2, and absent DNA this call remains unverified. This CDR3 has 14 amino acids. Germline V gene data show CDR1 as MNHEY and CDR2 as SMNVEV (reference sequence).

The V and J genes are TRBV6-5 and TRBJ1-5; TCRdb's D call of TRBD1 is untestable without DNA. Germline-derived CDR1 and CDR2 are MNHEY and SVGAGI. This CDR3 contains 15 residues. CDR3 sequence reads: CASSSRYRLGQPQHF.

This chain links TRBV9 with TRBJ1-2; TCRdb outputs TRBD1, but without DNA this stays unchecked. The germline V gene has CDR1 SGDLS and CDR2 YYNGEE. There are 14 residues in the CDR3. CDR3 in amino acids: CASSVGRGDYGYTF.

V is TRBV20-1 and J is TRBJ2-4; TCRdb reports TRBD2, a call that lacks DNA to check it against. The CDR3 length is 15 residues. Germline V gives CDR1 DFQATT, CDR2 SNEGSKA (reference sequence). The CDR3 reads CSTPTSALAKNIQYF.

The CDR3 reads CASSFFGTGGINEQFF. The chain carries TRBV28 and TRBJ2-1; TCRdb indicates TRBD1, and absent DNA this call remains unverified. Germline loops: CDR1 MDHEN, CDR2 SYDVKM. The length of the CDR3 is 16 residues. The full variable domain, rest sourced from reference TRBV28 and TRBJ2-1, is DVKVTQSSRYLVKRTGEKVFLECVQDMDHENMFWYRQDPGLGLRLIYFSYDVKMKEKGDIPEGYSVSREKKERFSLILESASTNQTSMYLCASSFFGTGGINEQFFGPGTRLTVL.

J is TRBJ1-5 and V is TRBV18; the TRBD1 assignment by TCRdb is unverifiable without DNA. The germline CDR1 and CDR2 sequences are KGHSH and LQKENI. The CDR3 is 17 residues long. The CDR3 sequence is CASSREAGEVHNQPQHF.

The CDR3 region is CASSYLNRVEAFF. The chain is built from TRBV6-5 and TRBJ1-1; the D call from TCRdb, TRBD1, cannot be confirmed without DNA. From germline, CDR1 is MNHEY and CDR2 SVGAGI. The CDR3 extends over 13 amino acids.

This chain links TRBV18 with TRBJ1-2; absent DNA, TCRdb's TRBD1 call cannot be checked. The CDR3 runs to 14 residues. Germline CDR1 reads KGHSH; CDR2 reads LQKENI. The CDR3 is CASSQEGTVNGYTF.

The chain links TRBV7-9 to TRBJ1-2. CDR3 length: 13 amino acids. Germline V gene lookup returns CDR1 SEHNR and CDR2 FQNEAQ (reference sequence). The CDR3 loop is CASSLTSSHGYTF.

CDR3 protein: CASSLEDTPSGANVLTF. The chain combines TRBV5-6 with TRBJ2-6. CDR1 is SGHDT, CDR2 YYEEEE, per germline. CDR3 length: 17 amino acids.

V usage is TRBV6-5 and J usage is TRBJ1-4; TCRdb's assignment of TRBD1 cannot be checked, as there is no DNA. Germline-derived CDR1 and CDR2 are MNHEY and SVGAGI. CDR3 length: 14 residues. The CDR3 sequence: CASSYSHGDEKLFF.

V gene TRBV9 combines with J gene TRBJ2-1; TCRdb's D call, TRBD1, is unchecked because there is no DNA. The CDR3 contains 14 residues. Germline V CDR1 and CDR2: SGDLS, YYNGEE. CDR3 protein: CASSRRTAGDEQFF.

The rearrangement links TRBV7-2 to TRBJ2-7; TCRdb returns TRBD1, unconfirmable since there is no DNA. This CDR3 comprises 15 residues. From germline, CDR1 is SGHTA and CDR2 FQGNSA. The CDR3 sequence: CASSERTGSGDELYF.

The chain combines TRBV7-2 with TRBJ2-7; the TCRdb call, TRBD2, lacks DNA for checking. The CDR3 spans 16 residues. CDR1 is SGHTA, CDR2 FQGNSA, per germline. This chain's CDR3 is CASSSSGGTFSYEQYF.